This entry features one TCR beta chain sequence. Antigen: not known. This CDR3 contains 18 residues. J was trimmed by 2 bases and V by 4 bases; bases with no gene match: 6. The germline CDR1 and CDR2 sequences are SGHNT and YYREEE (reference sequence). This record comes from a study of OX40 agonist ivuxolimab in advanced cancers. As for the study in general: Patient treatment consisted of intravenous ivuxolimab administration every 2 weeks at 0.01 to 10 mg/kg.

Study-wide results and limits: Expanded peripheral T-cell antigen specificity went undetermined. At doses 0.1 to 3.0 mg/kg, CD4+ and CD8+ clones expanded.

Profiling relied on immunoSEQ multiplex PCR, and the TCRdb table lists in-frame clones only, not all of them. This repertoire shows about 62,000 clones, about 85% found once; its top ten account for 4%. V and J are TRBV5-4 and TRBJ2-4, with 16 bases matching TRBD2. The source was CD4+ or CD8+ T cells sorted from blood, collected in a trial of the OX40 agonist ivuxolimab. The origin of this receptor is an adult with an advanced solid tumor such as melanoma, head and neck, liver or kidney cancer. The CDR3 DNA is TGTGCCAGCAGCATTGGGACTAGCGGGGGGGCCTCCAAAAACATTCAGTACTTC. Its protein product is CASSIGTSGGASKNIQYF.